This T cell receptor beta chain was sequenced during a study of CXCR3-negative and CXCR3-positive naive CD8 T cells. UMI-labeled 5' RACE TRB cDNA libraries were prepared from the cells. One entry per CDR3 protein, without DNA, is what TCRdb gives after re-calling the 5' RACE reads. The table lists under 4,000 distinct CDR3 sequences. Judged by frequency, this clonotype is medium-sized. Germline V gives CDR1 SGHTA, CDR2 FQGNSA. This CDR3 is built from 16 residues. The chain uses TRBV7-2 and TRBJ2-3; TCRdb reports TRBD1, a call that lacks DNA to check it against. This clonotype was sampled from a human donor in good health. Some clones in this sample may be carry-over from other donors' samples. Sequenced material: naive CXCR3- CD8+ T cells from blood. The subset is: CD45RO-CCR7+CD27+CD95- naive CD8+ T cells lacking CXCR3 (TNR3-). CDR3 protein: CASSLAPGRDTDTQYF.